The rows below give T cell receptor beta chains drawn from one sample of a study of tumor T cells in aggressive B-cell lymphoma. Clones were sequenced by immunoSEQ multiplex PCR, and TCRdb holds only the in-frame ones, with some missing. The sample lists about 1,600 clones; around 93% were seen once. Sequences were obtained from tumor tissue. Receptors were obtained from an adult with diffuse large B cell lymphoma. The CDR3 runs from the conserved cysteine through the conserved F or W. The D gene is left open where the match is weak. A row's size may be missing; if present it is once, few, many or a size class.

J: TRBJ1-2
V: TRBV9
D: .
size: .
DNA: TGTGCCAGCAGCCACCTAGAAGGGGGTAGGGGCTACACCTTC
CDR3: CASSHLEGGRGYTF

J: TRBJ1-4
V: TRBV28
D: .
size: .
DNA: TGTGCCAGCAGTTCACAGGGAAGTAATGAAAAACTGTTTTTT
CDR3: CASSSQGSNEKLFF

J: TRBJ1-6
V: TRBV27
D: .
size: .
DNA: TGTGCCAGCACACCTCGGGGGGGCGGATCACCCCTCCACTTT
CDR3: CASTPRGGGSPLHF

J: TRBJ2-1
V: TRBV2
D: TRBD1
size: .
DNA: TGTGCCAGCAGTCGGGACAGTTACAATGAGCAGTTCTTC
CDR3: CASSRDSYNEQFF

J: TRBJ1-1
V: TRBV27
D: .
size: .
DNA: TGTGCCAGCAGTTCCGGGACACTCACTGAAGCTTTCTTT
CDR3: CASSSGTLTEAFF

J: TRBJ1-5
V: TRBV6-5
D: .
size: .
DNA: TGTGCCAGCAGTGCCTACAGCAATCAGCCCCAGCATTTT
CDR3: CASSAYSNQPQHF

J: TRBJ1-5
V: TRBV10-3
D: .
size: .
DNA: TGTGCCATCAGTGTTGGGAGGGAACATCAGCCCCAGCATTTT
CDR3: CAISVGREHQPQHF

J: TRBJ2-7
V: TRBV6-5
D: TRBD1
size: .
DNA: TGTGCCAGCAGCTCACAGGGGTCCGCGGACGAGCAGTACTTC
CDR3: CASSSQGSADEQYF

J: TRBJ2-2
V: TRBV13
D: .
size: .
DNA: TGTGCCAGCAGCTTTCGGACAGGGGAGCTGTTTTTT
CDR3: CASSFRTGELFF

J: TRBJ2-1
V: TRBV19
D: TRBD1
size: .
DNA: TGTGCCAGTAGTCTCACGCAAGGGACAGGATTCTCCTACAATGAGCAGTTCTTC
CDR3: CASSLTQGTGFSYNEQFF

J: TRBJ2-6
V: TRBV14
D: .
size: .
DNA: TGTGCCAGCAGCCAAGTTGAAACATTTGGGGCCAACGTCCTGACTTTC
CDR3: CASSQVETFGANVLTF

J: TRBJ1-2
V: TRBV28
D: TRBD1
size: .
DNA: TGTGCCAGCAGTTCATTAAAGGGGGCGGGCTATGGCTACACCTTC
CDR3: CASSSLKGAGYGYTF

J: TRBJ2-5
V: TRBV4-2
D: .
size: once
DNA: TGTGCCAGCAGCCAAGAAGGAGGCCTAACAACGGAGACCCAGTACTTC
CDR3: CASSQEGGLTTETQYF

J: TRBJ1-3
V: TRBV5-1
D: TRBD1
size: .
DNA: TGCGCCAGCAGCCTTACAGGGACAGAGACCATATATTTT
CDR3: CASSLTGTETIYF

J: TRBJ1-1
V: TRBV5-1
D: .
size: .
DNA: TGCGCCAGCAGCTTGGAACAGGGCGGGACTGAAGCTTTCTTT
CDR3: CASSLEQGGTEAFF